This paragraph covers one T cell receptor beta chain sequence. This clonotype has a handful of counts. Which antigen it targets is not known. No per-base quality is available; no much larger clone lies one base away. CDR1 is given as MNHEY and CDR2 as SMNVEV, both from the germline V gene (reference sequence). V is pared back by 0 bases and J by 4 bases, with 7 bases lying between the germline termini. Including cysteine and phenylalanine, the CDR3 has 14 amino acids. Here the CDR3 DNA is all that survives: 42 bases in frame from base 1. The instrument given in TCRdb is Illumina HiSeq 2500. Quantitative 5'-RACE with molecular barcodes was the method used to prepare the TCR beta libraries. The published analysis was carried out like this. To identify disease-linked TCR variants, a new computational method was used, one built on a probabilistic model of VDJ rearrangement. The public reads were reprocessed in TCRdb via fastp at Q25 and MiXCR, keeping in-frame beta chains. Each entry is one CDR3 protein sequence, shown with its most common DNA and genes. The V and J calls shown here were made by TCRdb, not taken from the authors' results. Counted in this sample were around 28,000 distinct CDR3 sequences; about 31% of them appeared once. The ten largest account for 45% to 55% of the sample.

Synovial fluid samples were paired with blood samples taken from the same ankylosing spondylitis patients. This sample was taken from a study of CD8 T cells in ankylosing spondylitis (dated by TCRdb to between 2016 and 2019). Regarding the study in general: To find TCR variants linked to disease, the study profiled T cell receptor beta repertoires in ankylosing spondylitis patients and healthy donors. The full study cohort was made up of about 25 ankylosing spondylitis patients and 108 healthy donors. Peripheral blood was sampled, and synovial fluid was additionally collected from ankylosing spondylitis patients.

What the authors observed across the whole study: Some motif variants had previously been reported in the synovial fluid and blood of reactive arthritis patients, which suggests shared mechanisms of disease initiation. A TCR beta motif made up of 7 to 9 highly homologous amino acid variants appeared to be characteristic of blood from ankylosing spondylitis patients. The disease-linked clones showed a CD8+ phenotype and occurred at relatively low frequencies in peripheral blood. Significant enrichment of the disease-linked clones was reported in matched synovial fluid samples from ankylosing spondylitis patients.

This clonotype was sampled from a male donor with ankylosing spondylitis. The rearranged chain carries TRBV27 and TRBJ2-1; the D gene is not confidently resolved. Sequenced sample: synovial fluid, either unsorted or a sorted T cell fraction (not recorded which). The bases read TGTGCCAGCAGTTTATCAACCGTTTACAATGAGCAGTTCTTC. This is translated as CASSLSTVYNEQFF.